These 2 T cell receptor beta chains originate from one sample sequenced in a study of OX40 agonist ivuxolimab in advanced cancers. TCRdb's copy holds only in-frame clones and misses some; the assay was immunoSEQ multiplex PCR. Of approximately 100,000 clones in the sample, about nine tenths were seen once. Sample: CD4+ or CD8+ T cells sorted from blood, taken in a trial of the OX40 agonist ivuxolimab. These receptors were obtained from an adult with an advanced solid tumor such as melanoma, head and neck, liver or kidney cancer.

The rearrangement uses TRBV28 and TRBJ1-4; 12 nucleotides line up with TRBD1. The CDR3 spans 16 residues. Germline V gives CDR1 MDHEN, CDR2 SYDVKM. With V trimmed by 2 bases and J by 8 bases, 6 bases remained unmatched. CDR3: CASSLGTGGAREKLFF. The DNA of the CDR3 is TGTGCCAGCAGTTTAGGGACAGGGGGCGCGAGGGAAAAACTGTTTTTT. The full variable domain, rest sourced from reference TRBV28 and TRBJ1-4, is DVKVTQSSRYLVKRTGEKVFLECVQDMDHENMFWYRQDPGLGLRLIYFSYDVKMKEKGDIPEGYSVSREKKERFSLILESASTNQTSMYLCASSLGTGGAREKLFFGSGTQLSVL.

The V call is TRBV6-6, the J call TRBJ1-2, with 7 bases matching TRBD1. This CDR3 has 12 residues. Germline V gene data show CDR1 as MNHNY and CDR2 as SVGAGI (reference sequence). J gave up 2 bases and V 8 bases, and 2 bases lay outside the gene matches. This CDR3 is CASGTVNYGYTF. CDR3 nucleotide sequence: TGTGCCAGCGGGACAGTAAACTATGGCTACACCTTC.